This T cell receptor beta chain emerged from a study of early T cells in non-severe SARS-CoV-2 infection. Using its own MiXCR run on the 5' RACE reads, TCRdb lists one record per CDR3 protein. The sample carries 40,000 to 55,000 distinct CDR3 sequences, roughly 9.8% recorded once. The length of the CDR3 is 15 residues. Trimming removed 1 base at V and 3 bases at J, with 13 bases between. Germline V gene data show CDR1 as MNHNS and CDR2 as SASEGT. The J gene is TRBJ2-7, the V gene TRBV6-1; D unclear. The specimen was whole blood. The TCR was taken from an adult who was a healthcare worker with PCR-confirmed SARS-CoV-2 infection or an uninfected control (not recorded which). The chain's CDR3 is CASSEGAGVNYEQYF. For the CDR3, the DNA is TGTGCCAGCAGTGAAGGGGCAGGCGTGAACTACGAGCAGTACTTC.